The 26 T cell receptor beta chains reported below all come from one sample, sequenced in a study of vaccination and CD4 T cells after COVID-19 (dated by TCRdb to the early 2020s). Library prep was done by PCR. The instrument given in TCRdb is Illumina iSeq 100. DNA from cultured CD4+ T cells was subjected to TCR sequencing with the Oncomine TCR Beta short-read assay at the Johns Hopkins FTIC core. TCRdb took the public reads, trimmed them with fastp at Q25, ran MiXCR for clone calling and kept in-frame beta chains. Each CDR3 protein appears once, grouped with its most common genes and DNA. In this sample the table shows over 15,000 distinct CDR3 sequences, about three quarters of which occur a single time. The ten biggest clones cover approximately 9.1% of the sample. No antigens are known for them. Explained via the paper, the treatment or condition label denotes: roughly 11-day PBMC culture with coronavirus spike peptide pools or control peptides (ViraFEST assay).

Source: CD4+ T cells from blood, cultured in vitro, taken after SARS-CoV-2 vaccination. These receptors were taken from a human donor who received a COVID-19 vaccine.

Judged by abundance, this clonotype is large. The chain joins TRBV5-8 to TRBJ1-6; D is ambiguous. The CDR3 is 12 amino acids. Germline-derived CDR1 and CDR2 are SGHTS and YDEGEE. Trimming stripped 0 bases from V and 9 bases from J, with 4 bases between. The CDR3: CASSLGSSPLHF. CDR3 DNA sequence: TGTGCCAGCAGCTTGGGAAGTTCACCCCTCCACTTT.

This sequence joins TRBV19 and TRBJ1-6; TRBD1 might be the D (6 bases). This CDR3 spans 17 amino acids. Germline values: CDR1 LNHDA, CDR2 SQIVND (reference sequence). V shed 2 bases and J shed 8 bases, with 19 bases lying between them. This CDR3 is CASSIPPRGRGYSPLHF. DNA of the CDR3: TGTGCCAGTAGTATACCACCCCGGGGCAGGGGTTATTCACCCCTCCACTTT.

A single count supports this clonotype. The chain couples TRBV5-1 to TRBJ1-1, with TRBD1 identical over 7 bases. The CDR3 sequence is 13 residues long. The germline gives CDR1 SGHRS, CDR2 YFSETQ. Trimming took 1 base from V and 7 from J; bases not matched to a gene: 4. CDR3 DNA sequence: TGCGCCAGCAGCTTGATTACAGGGGTTGAAGCTTTCTTT. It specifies CASSLITGVEAFF.

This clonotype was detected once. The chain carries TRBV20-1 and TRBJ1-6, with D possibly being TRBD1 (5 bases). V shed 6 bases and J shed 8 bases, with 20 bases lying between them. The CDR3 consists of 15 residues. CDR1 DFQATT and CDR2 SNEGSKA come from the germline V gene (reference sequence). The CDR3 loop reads CSAQTGADSYSPLHF. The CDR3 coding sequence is TGCAGTGCCCAGACTGGGGCAGACTCCTATTCACCCCTCCACTTT.

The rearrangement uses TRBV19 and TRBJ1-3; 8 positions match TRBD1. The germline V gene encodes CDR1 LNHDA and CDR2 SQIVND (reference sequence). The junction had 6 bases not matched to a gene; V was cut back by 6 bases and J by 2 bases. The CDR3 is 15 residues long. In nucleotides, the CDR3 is TGTGCCAGTAGGACATCGACAGGGGCTGGAAACACCATATATTTT. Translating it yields CASRTSTGAGNTIYF.

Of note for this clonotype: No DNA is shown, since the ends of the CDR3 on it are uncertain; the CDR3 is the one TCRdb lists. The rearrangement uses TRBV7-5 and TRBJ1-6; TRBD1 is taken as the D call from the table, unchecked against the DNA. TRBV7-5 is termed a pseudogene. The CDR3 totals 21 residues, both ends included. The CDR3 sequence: CISVPEALDRRFGSYNSPLHF.

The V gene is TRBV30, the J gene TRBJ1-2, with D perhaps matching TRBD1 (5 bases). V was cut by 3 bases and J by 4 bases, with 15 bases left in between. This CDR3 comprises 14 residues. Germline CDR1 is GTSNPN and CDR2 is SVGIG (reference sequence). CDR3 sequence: CAWRARGYSYGYTF. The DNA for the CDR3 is TGTGCCTGGAGAGCGCGGGGCTACAGCTATGGCTACACCTTC.

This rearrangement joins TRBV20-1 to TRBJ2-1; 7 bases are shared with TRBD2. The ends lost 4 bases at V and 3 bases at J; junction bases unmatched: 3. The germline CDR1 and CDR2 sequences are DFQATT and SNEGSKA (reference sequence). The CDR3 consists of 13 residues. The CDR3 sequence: CSATSSGYNEQFF. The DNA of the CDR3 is TGCAGTGCTACGTCTAGCGGCTACAATGAGCAGTTCTTC.

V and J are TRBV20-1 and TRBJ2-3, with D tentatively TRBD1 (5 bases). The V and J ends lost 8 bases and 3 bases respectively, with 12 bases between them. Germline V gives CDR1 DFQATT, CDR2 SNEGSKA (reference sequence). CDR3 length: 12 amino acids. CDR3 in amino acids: CSLGRGTDTQYF. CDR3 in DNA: TGCAGTCTGGGGCGCGGAACAGATACGCAGTATTTT.

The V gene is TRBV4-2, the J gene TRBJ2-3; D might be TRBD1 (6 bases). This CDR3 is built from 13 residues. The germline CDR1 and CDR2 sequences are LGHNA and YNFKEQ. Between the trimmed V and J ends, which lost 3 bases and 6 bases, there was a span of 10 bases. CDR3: CASSHQGSDTQYF. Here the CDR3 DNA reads TGTGCCAGCAGCCACCAGGGGTCGGATACGCAGTATTTT.

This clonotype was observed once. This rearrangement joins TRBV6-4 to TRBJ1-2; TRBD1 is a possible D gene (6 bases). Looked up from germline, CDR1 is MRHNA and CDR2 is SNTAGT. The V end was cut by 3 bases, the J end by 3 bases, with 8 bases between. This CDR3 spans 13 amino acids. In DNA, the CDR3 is TGTGCCAGCAGTGAGGGGGGCGACTATGGCTACACCTTC. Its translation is CASSEGGDYGYTF.

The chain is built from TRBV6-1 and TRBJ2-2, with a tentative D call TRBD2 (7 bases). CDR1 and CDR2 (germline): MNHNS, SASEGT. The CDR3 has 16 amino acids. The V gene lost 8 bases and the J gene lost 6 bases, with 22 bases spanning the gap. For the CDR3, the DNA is TGTGCCAGCCATCCCGCGGGGGCGCAGGTCGCCGGGGAGCTGTTTTTT. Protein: CASHPAGAQVAGELFF.

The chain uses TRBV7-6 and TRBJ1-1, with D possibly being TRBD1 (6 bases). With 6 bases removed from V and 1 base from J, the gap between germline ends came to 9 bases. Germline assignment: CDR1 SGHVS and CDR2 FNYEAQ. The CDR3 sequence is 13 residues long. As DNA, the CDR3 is TGTGCCAGCAGTAGGGGGTCGAACACTGAAGCTTTCTTT. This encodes CASSRGSNTEAFF. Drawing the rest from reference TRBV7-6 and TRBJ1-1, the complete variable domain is GAGVSQSPRYKVTKRGQDVALRCDPISGHVSLYWYRQALGQGPEFLTYFNYEAQQDKSGLPNDRFSAERPEGSISTLTIQRTEQRDSAMYRCASSRGSNTEAFFGQGTRLTVV.

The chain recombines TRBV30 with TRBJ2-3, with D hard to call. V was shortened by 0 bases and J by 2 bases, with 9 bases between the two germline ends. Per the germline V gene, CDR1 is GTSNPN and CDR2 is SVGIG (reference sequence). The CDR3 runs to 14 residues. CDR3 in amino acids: CAWSVLRTTDTQYF. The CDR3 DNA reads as TGTGCCTGGAGTGTACTTCGGACCACAGATACGCAGTATTTT.

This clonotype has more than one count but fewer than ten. The CDR3 region is CASTLGPSYGYTF. CDR3 sequence (DNA): TGTGCCAGCACCCTCGGGCCAAGCTATGGCTACACCTTC. The J gene is TRBJ1-2, the V gene TRBV6-1; D remains ambiguous. The CDR3 covers 13 residues. The germline V gene encodes CDR1 MNHNS and CDR2 SASEGT. V shed 7 bases and J shed 4 bases, with 13 bases lying between them.

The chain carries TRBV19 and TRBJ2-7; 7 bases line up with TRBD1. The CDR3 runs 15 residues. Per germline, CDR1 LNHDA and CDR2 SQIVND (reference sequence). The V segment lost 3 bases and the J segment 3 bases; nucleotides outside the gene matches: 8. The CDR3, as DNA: TGTGCCAGTAGTATCTCATCCGGGACAGTCTACGAGCAGTACTTC. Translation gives CASSISSGTVYEQYF.

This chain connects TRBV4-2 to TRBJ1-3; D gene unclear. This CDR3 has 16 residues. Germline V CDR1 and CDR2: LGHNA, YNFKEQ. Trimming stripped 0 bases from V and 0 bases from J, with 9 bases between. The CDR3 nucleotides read TGTGCCAGCAGCCAAGATGCTGAGCACTCTGGAAACACCATATATTTT. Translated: CASSQDAEHSGNTIYF.

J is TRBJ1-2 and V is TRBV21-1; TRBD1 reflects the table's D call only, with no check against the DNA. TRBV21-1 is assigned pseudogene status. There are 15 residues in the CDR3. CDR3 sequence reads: CASSKWRGPDYGYTF. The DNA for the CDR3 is TGTGCCAGCAGCAAGTGGAGGGGGCCGGACTATGGCTACACCTTC.

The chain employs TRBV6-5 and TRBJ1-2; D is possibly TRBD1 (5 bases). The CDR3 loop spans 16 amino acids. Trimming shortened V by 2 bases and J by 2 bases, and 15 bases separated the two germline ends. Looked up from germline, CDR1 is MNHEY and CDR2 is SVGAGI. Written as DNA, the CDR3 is TGTGCCAGCAGTTACGGGACCCGGCGATTAAACTATGGCTACACCTTC. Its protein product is CASSYGTRRLNYGYTF.

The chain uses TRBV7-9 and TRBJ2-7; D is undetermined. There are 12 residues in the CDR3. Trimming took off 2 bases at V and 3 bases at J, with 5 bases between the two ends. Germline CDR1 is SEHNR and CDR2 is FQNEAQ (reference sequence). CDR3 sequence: CASSLPYYEQYF. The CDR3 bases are TGTGCCAGCAGCTTACCATACTACGAGCAGTACTTC.

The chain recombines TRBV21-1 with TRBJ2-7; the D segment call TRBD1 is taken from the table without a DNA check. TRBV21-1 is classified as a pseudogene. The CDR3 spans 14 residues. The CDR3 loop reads CASSETRPSLQQYF. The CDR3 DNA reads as TGTGCCAGCAGTGAGACTCGCCCGTCACTCCAGCAGTACTTC.

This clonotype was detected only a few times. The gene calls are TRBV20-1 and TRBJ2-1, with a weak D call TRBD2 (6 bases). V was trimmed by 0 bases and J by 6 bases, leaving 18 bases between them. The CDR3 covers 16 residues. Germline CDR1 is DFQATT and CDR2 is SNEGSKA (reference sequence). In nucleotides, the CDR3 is TGCAGTGCTAGAGATAGCGGCAGGCTGCGGTCCAATGAGCAGTTCTTC. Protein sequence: CSARDSGRLRSNEQFF.

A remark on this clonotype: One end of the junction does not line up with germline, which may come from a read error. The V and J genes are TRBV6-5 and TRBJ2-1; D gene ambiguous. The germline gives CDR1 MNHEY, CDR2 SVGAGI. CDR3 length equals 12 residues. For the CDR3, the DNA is TGTGCCAGCAGTTACGCCGGCGCCCAGTTGCACTTC. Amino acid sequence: CASSYAGAQLHF.

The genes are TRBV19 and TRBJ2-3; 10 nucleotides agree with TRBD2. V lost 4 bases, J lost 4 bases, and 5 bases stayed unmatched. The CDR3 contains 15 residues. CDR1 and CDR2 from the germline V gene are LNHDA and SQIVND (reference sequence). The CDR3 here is CASSKLAGISDTQYF. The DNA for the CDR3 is TGTGCCAGTAGTAAACTAGCGGGAATCTCAGATACGCAGTATTTT.

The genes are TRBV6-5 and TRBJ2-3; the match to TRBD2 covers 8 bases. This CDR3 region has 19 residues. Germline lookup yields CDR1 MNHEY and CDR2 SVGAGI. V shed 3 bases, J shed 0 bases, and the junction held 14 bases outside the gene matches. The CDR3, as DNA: TGTGCCAGCAGTTATAGAGGACTAGCAGGACCCGCTAGCACAGATACGCAGTATTTT. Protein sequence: CASSYRGLAGPASTDTQYF.

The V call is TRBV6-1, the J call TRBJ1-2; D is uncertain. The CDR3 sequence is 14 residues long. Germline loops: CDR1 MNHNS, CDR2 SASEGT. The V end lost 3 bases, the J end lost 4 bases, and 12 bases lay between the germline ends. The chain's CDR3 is CASSDSGSPYGYTF. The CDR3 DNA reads TGTGCCAGCAGTGATTCAGGCAGTCCCTATGGCTACACCTTC.